Following are 21 T cell receptor beta chains from one sample sequenced in a study of T cell changes during pregnancy in multiple sclerosis. Generated by immunoSEQ multiplex PCR, the TCRdb table keeps only in-frame clones and is missing some. The table lists tens of thousands of clones, approximately 92% of them singletons. The sequences come from peripheral blood, collected in the first trimester of pregnancy. The receptors were gathered from a female donor with multiple sclerosis, enrolled in a pregnancy study.

The chain employs TRBV5-4 and TRBJ2-1, with 7 bases aligning to TRBD1. This CDR3 comprises 13 residues. Germline loops: CDR1 SGHNT, CDR2 YYREEE (reference sequence). Losses at the gene ends were 4 bases for V and 6 bases for J; bases not matched to a gene: 4. This chain's CDR3 is CASSNPGGNEQFF. CDR3 in DNA: TGTGCCAGCAGCAACCCAGGGGGCAATGAGCAGTTCTTC.

CDR3 nucleotide sequence: TGTGCCAGCACTAAGACCGGGGGGTCGTTATATGGCTACACCTTC. Its protein is CASTKTGGSLYGYTF. This chain links TRBV2 with TRBJ1-2; tentatively, D is TRBD1 (5 bases). The CDR3 runs to 15 residues. Germline V CDR1 and CDR2: SNHLY, FYNNEI. Trimming removed 7 bases at V and 5 bases at J, with 20 bases between.

The chain has TRBV5-4 and TRBJ1-4, with TRBD1 matching 8 bases. The CDR3 extends over 13 amino acids. Losses at the gene ends were 2 bases for V and 8 bases for J; bases not matched to a gene: 2. Germline-derived CDR1 and CDR2 are SGHNT and YYREEE (reference sequence). The DNA of the CDR3 is TGTGCCAGCAGCTTACAGGGGGAAGAAAAACTGTTTTTT. It translates to CASSLQGEEKLFF.

In its sample, this clone was seen once. The chain uses TRBV10-3 and TRBJ1-4, with 7 bases matching TRBD1. With V trimmed by 0 bases and J by 4 bases, 2 bases remained unmatched. CDR3 length: 15 amino acids. Germline V lookup: CDR1 ENHRY, CDR2 SYGVKD. As DNA, the CDR3 is TGTGCCATCAGTGAGTCGGGACAGAATAATGAAAAACTGTTTTTT. Translating gives CAISESGQNNEKLFF.

The chain is built from TRBV19 and TRBJ2-5; unclear D gene. Germline CDR1 is LNHDA and CDR2 is SQIVND (reference sequence). V was trimmed by 1 base and J by 0 bases, leaving 6 bases between them. The CDR3 consists of 14 residues. CDR3 coding DNA: TGTGCCAGTAGTATAGGGTCAGACCAAGAGACCCAGTACTTC. It codes for CASSIGSDQETQYF.

The rearrangement uses TRBV7-9 and TRBJ1-6; D gene uncertain. The CDR3 length is 11 residues. Trimming left V 4 bases short and J 13 bases short, with 8 bases between. The V gene's germline CDR1 is SEHNR and CDR2 FQNEAQ (reference sequence). CDR3 amino acids: CASSYGQPLHF. Written as DNA, the CDR3 is TGTGCCAGCAGCTATGGCCAGCCCCTCCACTTT.

The CDR3 sequence: CATSNLGAGDTQYF. The CDR3 region has the DNA TGTGCCACCAGCAATTTGGGGGCGGGAGATACGCAGTATTTT. The chain has TRBV15 and TRBJ2-3; the D gene is possibly TRBD1 (6 bases). The CDR3 length is 14 residues. Trimming stripped 4 bases from V and 5 bases from J, with 13 bases between. From germline, CDR1 is LNHNV and CDR2 YYDKDF (reference sequence).

This chain uses TRBV7-2 with TRBJ2-1; tentative D call: TRBD2 (6 bases). This CDR3 spans 14 amino acids. Germline V gene data show CDR1 as SGHTA and CDR2 as FQGNSA. Trimming removed 5 bases at V and 4 bases at J, with 12 bases between. CDR3 in DNA: TGTGCCAGCAGCGCCGCTAGCGTATACAATGAGCAGTTCTTC. Its protein is CASSAASVYNEQFF.

For this clone: An end of the junction differs from the germline gene, which may be a read error. The chain carries TRBV28 and TRBJ2-5; TRBD1 matches 8 bases. The length of the CDR3 is 12 residues. Germline V lookup: CDR1 MDHEN, CDR2 SYDVKM. The CDR3 DNA is TGTGCCTGCAGGGGGCGCCAAGAGACCCAGTACTTC. Protein: CACRGRQETQYF.

This chain's CDR3 is CASTSDRGGTEAFF. CDR3 DNA: TGTGCCAGCACCTCGGACAGGGGAGGAACTGAAGCTTTCTTT. The V gene is TRBV2, the J gene TRBJ1-1; 9 bases fit TRBD1. Germline V gene data show CDR1 as SNHLY and CDR2 as FYNNEI. With 7 bases clipped from V and 5 bases from J, the junction kept 8 bases outside the gene matches. The CDR3 contains 14 residues.

The V call is TRBV7-9, the J call TRBJ2-7, with 8 bases aligning to TRBD1. CDR3 size: 15 residues. Per germline, CDR1 SEHNR and CDR2 FQNEAQ (reference sequence). The V segment lost 5 bases and the J segment 4 bases; nucleotides outside the gene matches: 10. The CDR3 reads CASSLLDRGRYEQYF. For the CDR3, the DNA is TGTGCCAGCAGCCTCCTAGACAGGGGTAGATACGAGCAGTACTTC.

The CDR3 DNA sequence: TGCGCCAGCAGTGAGTCGTCGGGAGGGCAAGTCGATGAGCAGTTCTTC. It codes for CASSESSGGQVDEQFF. The V and J genes are TRBV10-1 and TRBJ2-1; TRBD2 matches 8 bases. CDR3 length equals 16 residues. V lost 0 bases and J lost 8; bases outside the gene matches: 9. Germline V lookup: CDR1 WNHNN, CDR2 SYGVQD (reference sequence).

J is TRBJ2-1 and V is TRBV18; 10 nucleotides agree with TRBD1. CDR3 length: 15 residues. Germline CDR1 is KGHSH and CDR2 is LQKENI. Trimming removed 1 base from V and 6 bases from J; junction bases left unmatched: 3. The CDR3 spells CASSPLRQGANEQFF. DNA of the CDR3: TGTGCCAGCTCACCACTTCGACAGGGGGCCAATGAGCAGTTCTTC.

The genes are TRBV2 and TRBJ2-1, with 7 positions matching TRBD2. CDR1 and CDR2 (germline): SNHLY, FYNNEI. V lost 1 base to trimming and J lost 2 bases; unmatched junction nucleotides: 11. This CDR3 has 18 residues. The CDR3 spells CASSEGGRAGAAYNEQFF. The CDR3, as DNA: TGTGCCAGCAGTGAAGGAGGACGGGCGGGAGCGGCCTACAATGAGCAGTTCTTC.

This rearrangement joins TRBV5-5 to TRBJ2-7; 11 bases align to TRBD1. This CDR3 is 16 amino acids long. The ends lost 4 bases at V and 3 bases at J; junction bases unmatched: 9. Germline V gene sequence: CDR1 SGHKS, CDR2 YYEKEE (reference sequence). The CDR3 nucleotides read TGTGCCAGCAGCCGGACAGGGGGCTCAGGCCTCTACGAGCAGTACTTC. Residues: CASSRTGGSGLYEQYF.

The chain recombines TRBV19 with TRBJ2-7; 7 bases are a match to TRBD1. The CDR3 has 17 amino acids. The V and J ends lost 5 bases and 3 bases, in that order; junction bases with no gene match: 16. CDR1 is LNHDA, CDR2 SQIVND, per germline (reference sequence). Here the CDR3 reads CASSYTNLGTAGYEQYF. The DNA for the CDR3 is TGTGCCAGTAGTTACACTAACCTCGGGACAGCTGGCTACGAGCAGTACTTC.

The chain uses TRBV18 and TRBJ1-5, with TRBD1 matching over 8 bases. Looked up from germline, CDR1 is KGHSH and CDR2 is LQKENI. The CDR3 loop spans 15 amino acids. The V and J ends lost 1 base and 6 bases, in that order; junction bases with no gene match: 5. CDR3 DNA: TGTGCCAGCTCACCACGGGCAGGGGGCTCTCAGCCCCAGCATTTT. This encodes CASSPRAGGSQPQHF.

Here the CDR3 reads CASSFGTMQYF. The CDR3 nucleotides read TGTGCCAGCAGTTTCGGGACAATGCAGTACTTC. The chain uses TRBV6-5 and TRBJ2-7; weak D call: TRBD1 (6 bases). Germline V gene data show CDR1 as MNHEY and CDR2 as SVGAGI. The CDR3 spans 11 residues. V dropped 4 bases and J dropped 9 bases, with 10 bases sitting between them.

This chain uses TRBV6-6 with TRBJ2-5; 7 bases are a match to TRBD2. J lost 0 bases, V lost 10 bases, and 8 bases had no gene match. CDR3 length equals 14 residues. Germline CDR1 is MNHNY and CDR2 is SVGAGI (reference sequence). DNA of the CDR3: TGTGCCACCGCGGCCGGGGGGAACCAAGAGACCCAGTACTTC. It encodes CATAAGGNQETQYF.

The chain joins TRBV5-1 to TRBJ2-5, with D possibly being TRBD1 (6 bases). Germline V gives CDR1 SGHRS, CDR2 YFSETQ. The CDR3 has 14 residues. Trimming took 3 bases from V and 1 from J, leaving 10 bases between them. The CDR3 spells CASSSGHLQETQYF. CDR3 DNA sequence: TGCGCCAGCAGCTCGGGACACCTCCAAGAGACCCAGTACTTC.

This rearrangement joins TRBV7-6 to TRBJ2-1; TRBD1 aligns across 8 bases. V shed 0 bases and J 9 bases; nucleotides not matched to a gene: 4. There are 14 residues in the CDR3. The V gene's germline CDR1 is SGHVS and CDR2 FNYEAQ. The CDR3 region is CASSLAGQGGEQFF. The CDR3 nucleotides read TGTGCCAGCAGCTTAGCAGGACAGGGAGGTGAGCAGTTCTTC.